A single sample gave rise to the 5 T cell receptor beta chains below, sequenced in a study of liver allograft versus peripheral blood T cells. Across the study: The study compared liver allograft T cell receptor repertoires against peripheral blood repertoires of liver transplant recipients.

TCRdb analysed the reads with MiXCR anew, one entry per CDR3 protein. The profile shows 200 to 300 distinct CDR3 sequences, roughly 18% of them singletons. Receptors were obtained from a human patient who had a liver transplant. A share of the T cells may be of graft donor origin.

The chain has TRBV28 and TRBJ1-5, with a tentative D call TRBD1 (5 bases). In germline, CDR1 is MDHEN, CDR2 SYDVKM. This CDR3 region has 16 residues. Between the trimmed V and J ends, which lost 5 bases and 4 bases, there was a span of 18 bases. Here the CDR3 reads CASSLPGGFGNQPQHF. In nucleotides, the CDR3 is TGTGCCAGCAGTCTCCCGGGGGGGTTCGGAAATCAGCCCCAGCATTTT.

This rearrangement joins TRBV6-1 to TRBJ2-7, with TRBD2 identical over 11 bases. The germline V gene has CDR1 MNHNS and CDR2 SASEGT. The CDR3 has 16 amino acids. V lost 1 base to trimming and J lost 0 bases; unmatched junction nucleotides: 2. The CDR3 nucleotides read TGTGCCAGCAGTGAAGTAGCGGGAGGGCCCTCCTACGAGCAGTACTTC. This encodes CASSEVAGGPSYEQYF.

This sequence joins TRBV24-1 and TRBJ1-5, with D possibly being TRBD1 (6 bases). V shed 5 bases and J shed 2 bases, with 9 bases lying between them. From germline, CDR1 is KGHDR and CDR2 SFDVKD. CDR3 size: 14 residues. The CDR3, as DNA: TGTGCCACCAGTGGGGGGGGCGGCAATCAGCCCCAGCATTTT. This encodes CATSGGGGNQPQHF.

Note on this clonotype: Only one base separates this from a far larger clonotype, so it likely reflects a read error. The chain links TRBV6-1 to TRBJ2-1; D call uncertain. Between the trimmed V and J ends, which lost 7 bases and 10 bases, there was a span of 20 bases. The germline V gene has CDR1 MNHNS and CDR2 SASEGT. The CDR3 consists of 14 residues. The CDR3 region is CASTERKTLHEQFF. The CDR3 DNA follows: TGTGCCAGCACCGAGAGGAAGACGCTACACGAGCAGTTCTTC.

As regards this clonotype: A far more abundant clone sits one base away, making this likely a read error. The V gene is TRBV27, the J gene TRBJ2-7; no clear D. With 7 bases removed from V and 5 bases from J, the gap between germline ends came to 18 bases. The CDR3 runs 14 residues. Germline V gene data show CDR1 as MNHEY and CDR2 as SMNVEV (reference sequence). CDR3 sequence (DNA): TGTGCCAGCACCGAGAGGAAGACGCTAAACGAGCAGTACTTC. Its translation is CASTERKTLNEQYF.